This T cell receptor beta chain was obtained from a study of T cell changes during pregnancy in multiple sclerosis. Method: immunoSEQ multiplex PCR; TCRdb's copy keeps in-frame clones and lacks some. This sample has some 120,000 clones; 93% occur once, and the top ten carry approximately 6.2%. The CDR3 has 15 residues. Germline loops: CDR1 MDHEN, CDR2 SYDVKM. Trimming at V came to 3 bases and at J to 10 bases, leaving 12 bases not matched to a gene. Sequences were derived from peripheral blood, sampled before pregnancy. The chain couples TRBV28 to TRBJ2-3, with TRBD2 matching over 8 bases. This TCR derives from a female donor with multiple sclerosis, enrolled in a pregnancy study. The CDR3 DNA follows: TGTGCCAGCAGTTTTTCAGGGACTAGTGAATTTCCGCAGTATTTT. It encodes CASSFSGTSEFPQYF. The full variable domain, its missing parts supplied by reference TRBV28 and TRBJ2-3, is DVKVTQSSRYLVKRTGEKVFLECVQDMDHENMFWYRQDPGLGLRLIYFSYDVKMKEKGDIPEGYSVSREKKERFSLILESASTNQTSMYLCASSFSGTSEFPQYFGPGTRLTVL.